This T cell receptor beta chain came from a study of CD8+CD57+ T cells in acquired aplastic anemia. Overall study findings and caveats: Found in both controls and patients were about 30 CD8+ CDR3 sequences.

According to the study, genomic DNA was the template for TCR beta VDJ and CDR3 profiling. A single record per CDR3 protein comes from TCRdb applying MiXCR to the reads. The data contain under 150,000 distinct CDR3 sequences, 41% of them singletons. V gave up 0 bases and J gave up 7 bases; unmatched junction bases: 1. The germline V gene has CDR1 SGHVS and CDR2 FQNEAQ. This CDR3 contains 14 residues. This clonotype was counted many times. Antigen: not known. The sequence came from a human donor in good health, serving as a control. The chain couples TRBV7-8 to TRBJ2-1; 9 bases are shared with TRBD2. The sample was sorted CD4+, CD8+, or CD8+CD57+ T cells (not recorded which) from PBMCs. The CDR3: CASSLALAGNEQFF. The DNA of the CDR3 is TGTGCCAGCAGCTTAGCGCTAGCGGGAAATGAGCAGTTCTTC.